This record concerns one TCR beta chain sequence. Ten or more counts support this clonotype. Its antigen has not been determined. No base-level quality is on record; no much larger clone is a single base apart. TCRdb shows the sequencer as Illumina HiSeq 2500. TCR beta libraries were prepared by quantitative 5'-RACE with molecular barcodes. The authors' pipeline ran thus. A new computational method, built on a probabilistic model of VDJ rearrangement, was used to identify disease-linked TCR variants. TCRdb applied fastp at Q25 and MiXCR to the public reads, then kept only in-frame beta chains. Merged by CDR3 protein, the rows form single entries marked with the most common genes and DNA. V and J calls and clone size were set by TCRdb, not the authors. This sample holds roughly 130,000 distinct CDR3 sequences; more than 6.5% were observed only once. 10% to 15% of the sample goes to the ten largest clones.

This sample was included in a study of CD8 T cells in ankylosing spondylitis (dated by TCRdb to 2016 to 2017). For the study in its entirety: The study set out to find disease-linked TCR variants by profiling T cell receptor beta repertoires in ankylosing spondylitis patients and healthy donors. Peripheral blood samples were taken, and synovial fluid was additionally collected from ankylosing spondylitis patients. The whole study cohort included 108 healthy donors and about two dozen ankylosing spondylitis patients.

For this chain, trimming is 3 bases at the V end and 6 bases at the J end, and the number of junction bases without a gene match is 6. Including cysteine and phenylalanine, the CDR3 has 14 amino acids. Of the read, only the CDR3 DNA is kept; its 42 bases are in frame from base 1. CDR1 and CDR2 are drawn from the germline V gene: SGHRS, YFSETQ. Broad study findings and their caveats: The disease-linked clones had a CD8+ phenotype and were found at relatively low frequencies in peripheral blood. The disease-linked clones were reported to be significantly enriched in matched synovial fluid samples from ankylosing spondylitis patients. A TCR beta motif made up of 7 to 9 highly homologous amino acid variants appeared to be characteristic of blood from ankylosing spondylitis patients. Some motif variants were previously reported in synovial fluid and blood of reactive arthritis patients, suggesting common disease-initiation mechanisms.

The sequenced sample was blood, either unsorted or a sorted T cell fraction (not recorded which). The V and J segments used are TRBV5-1 and TRBJ2-3; 8 nucleotides in the junction match TRBD2. The TCR was taken from a male donor with ankylosing spondylitis or in good health (not recorded which). The DNA sequence is given as TGCGCCAGCAGCTCCGGGACTAGTTTGGATACGCAGTATTTT. Its protein reads: CASSSGTSLDTQYF.